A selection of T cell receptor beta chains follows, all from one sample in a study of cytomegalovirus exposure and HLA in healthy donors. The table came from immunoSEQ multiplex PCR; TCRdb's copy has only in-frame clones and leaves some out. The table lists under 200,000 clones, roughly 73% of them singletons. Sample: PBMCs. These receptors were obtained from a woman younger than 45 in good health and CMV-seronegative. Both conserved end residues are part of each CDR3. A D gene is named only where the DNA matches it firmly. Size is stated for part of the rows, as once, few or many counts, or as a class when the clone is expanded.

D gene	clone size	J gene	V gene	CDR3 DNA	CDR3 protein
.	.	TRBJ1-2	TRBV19	TGTGCCAGTAGGATAATAGGGGGAGCTAACTATGGCTACACCTTC	CASRIIGGANYGYTF
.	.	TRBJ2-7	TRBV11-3	TGTGCCAGCAGCTTAGGGGGGGGCAGGGAGCAGTACTTC	CASSLGGGREQYF
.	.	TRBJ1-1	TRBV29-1	TGCAGCGTTGAGTTCCTGGGGGCCGAAGCTTTCTTT	CSVEFLGAEAFF
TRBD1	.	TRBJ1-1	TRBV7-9	TGTGCCAGTTCGGACAGGGGGAACACTGAAGCTTTCTTT	CASSDRGNTEAFF
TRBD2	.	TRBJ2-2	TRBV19	TGTGCCAGTAGTGGTTTTAGCGGGAGGAATACCGGGGAGCTGTTTTTT	CASSGFSGRNTGELFF
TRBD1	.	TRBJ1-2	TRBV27	TGTGCCAGCAGTTTGACAGGGAACTATGGCTACACCTTC	CASSLTGNYGYTF
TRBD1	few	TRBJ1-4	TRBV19	TGTGCCAGTAGTAGGACAGGGGGCGCAGGCGAAAAACTGTTTTTT	CASSRTGGAGEKLFF
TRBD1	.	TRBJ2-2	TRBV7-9	TGTGCCAGCAGCCCGGGACAGGGAGTCACCGGGGAGCTGTTTTTT	CASSPGQGVTGELFF
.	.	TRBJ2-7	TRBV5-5	TGTGCCAGCAGCTTGGCACACTACGAGCAGTACTTC	CASSLAHYEQYF
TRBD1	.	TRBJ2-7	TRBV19	TGTGCCAGTAGTATGGCAGGGGGCTCCTACGAGCAGTACTTC	CASSMAGGSYEQYF
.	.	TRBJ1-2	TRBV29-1	TGCAGCGTTGACTGGGTTGGCGGCTATGGCTACACCTTC	CSVDWVGGYGYTF
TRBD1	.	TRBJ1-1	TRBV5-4	TGTGCCAGCAGCCCGACAGGGGGCGTTTGGTCGGGGAACACTGAAGCTTTCTTT	CASSPTGGVWSGNTEAFF
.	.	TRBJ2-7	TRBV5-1	TGCGCCAGCAGCCCAGGGCCCTCCTACGAGCAGTACTTC	CASSPGPSYEQYF
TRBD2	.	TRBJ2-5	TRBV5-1	TGCGCCAGCAGCTTGGGACCTAGCGGGGGTCCGGAGACCCAGTACTTC	CASSLGPSGGPETQYF
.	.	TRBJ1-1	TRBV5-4	TGTGCCAGCAGCTTAAGGGGGTTGAACACTGAAGCTTTCTTT	CASSLRGLNTEAFF
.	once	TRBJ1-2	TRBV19	TGTGCCAGTAGTATTGGGCAGCTTAACTATGGCTACACCTTC	CASSIGQLNYGYTF
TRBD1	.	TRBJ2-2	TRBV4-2	TGTGCCAGCAGCCAGGGACCCGGGACAGGGGGCGGAACCGGGGAGCTGTTTTTT	CASSQGPGTGGGTGELFF
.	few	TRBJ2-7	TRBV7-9	TGTGCCAGCAGCTTAGGTCGGGGTTCGACGAACGAGCAGTACTTC	CASSLGRGSTNEQYF
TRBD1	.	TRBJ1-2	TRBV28	TGTGCCAGCAGCACCCCGGGGACAGGGAGCTATGGCTACACCTTC	CASSTPGTGSYGYTF
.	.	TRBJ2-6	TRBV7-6	TGTGCCAGCAGCTTGAGCAGGGGGACTTACTCTGGGGCCAACGTCCTGACTTTC	CASSLSRGTYSGANVLTF
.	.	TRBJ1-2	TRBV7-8	TGTGCCAGCAGTCCTGGGCAGGTTTGGGGCTACACCTTC	CASSPGQVWGYTF
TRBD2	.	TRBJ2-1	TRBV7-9	TGTGCCAGCAGCTTGAGTAGCGGGAGAGGGGGTGAGCAGTTCTTC	CASSLSSGRGGEQFF
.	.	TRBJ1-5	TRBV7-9	TGTGCCAGCACCTCCGGACAGCCAGGAGAGCCCCAGCATTTT	CASTSGQPGEPQHF
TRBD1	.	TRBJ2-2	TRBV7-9	TGTGCCAGCAGCTTAGCGCTCTTGCGGGACAGGGTGGCCGGGGAGCTGTTTTTT	CASSLALLRDRVAGELFF
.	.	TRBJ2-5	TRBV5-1	TGCGCCAGCAGCGTAGGGGTACAAGAGACCCAGTACTTC	CASSVGVQETQYF
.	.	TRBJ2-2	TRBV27	TGTGCCAGCAGTTTTCAAGGGGGAATGGACACCGGGGAGCTGTTTTTT	CASSFQGGMDTGELFF